Listed below are T cell receptor beta chains from one sample, sequenced in a study of blood T cell repertoires in COVID-19. Sequencing used immunoSEQ multiplex PCR; TCRdb keeps in-frame clones, though not all of them. The repertoire holds 300,000 to 350,000 clones, under 95% seen once, with more than 3% in the top ten. Sequenced sample: peripheral blood. The receptors were gathered from a woman aged 18-35 years who had recovered from COVID-19. Each CDR3 is given with its conserved first and last residue. D genes are given only for firm matches. Where a row states a size, it is once, few, many or the class of an expanded clone; other rows omit it.

CDR3nt	CDR3aa	j_gene	abundance	v_gene	d_gene	len
TGTGCCAGTAGGATCCGACAGGGGGGCAATCAGCCCCAGCATTTT	CASRIRQGGNQPQHF	TRBJ1-5	NA	TRBV19	TRBD1	15
TGTGCCGCAACCGACAGGGGGCGCGGTGGCTACACCTTC	CAATDRGRGGYTF	TRBJ1-2	NA	TRBV19	TRBD1	13
TGCGCCAGCAGCAGTCAGGGGGCTAGCTCTGGAAACACCATATATTTT	CASSSQGASSGNTIYF	TRBJ1-3	NA	TRBV5-1	TRBD1	16
TGCGCCAGCAGCCAAGGCGGGGCAGGAGTAGGCTACACCTTC	CASSQGGAGVGYTF	TRBJ1-2	NA	TRBV4-3	NA	14
TGTGCCAGCAGCTCACTAGCGGGATTCACCGGGGAGCTGTTTTTT	CASSSLAGFTGELFF	TRBJ2-2	NA	TRBV27	TRBD2	15
TGTGCCAGCAGCCGACAGGGAGAGGAGCAGTTCTTC	CASSRQGEEQFF	TRBJ2-1	NA	TRBV6-2/TRBV6-3	TRBD1	12
TGTGCCAGCAGTTTAGGGTTCGGGGTGGCTTTCTTT	CASSLGFGVAFF	TRBJ1-1	NA	TRBV12-3/TRBV12-4	NA	12
TGTGCCAGCAGCCGAGGTGCGGGAGGGCAGTCCTACAATGAGCAGTTCTTC	CASSRGAGGQSYNEQFF	TRBJ2-1	NA	TRBV5-4	TRBD2	17
TGTGCCAGCAGCGGGACACTTACCGCAGCAGATACGCAGTATTTT	CASSGTLTAADTQYF	TRBJ2-3	NA	TRBV9	NA	15
TGTGCCAGCAGCTTAACACGGGCTAACTATGGCTACACCTTC	CASSLTRANYGYTF	TRBJ1-2	NA	TRBV7-9	NA	14
TGTGCCAGCAGCCCTGGGCAGGCCCCAGAGACCCAGTACTTC	CASSPGQAPETQYF	TRBJ2-5	NA	TRBV7-9	NA	14
TGTGCCACCAGTGATTACGGGACTGAAGCTTTCTTT	CATSDYGTEAFF	TRBJ1-1	NA	TRBV24-1	NA	12
TGTGCCAGCAGTTTACCAGGGGGCAGGGACAATGAGCAGTTCTTC	CASSLPGGRDNEQFF	TRBJ2-1	NA	TRBV27	TRBD1	15
TGTGCCAGCAGCCAAGATTCTTTGGCGGGAGACACAGATACGCAGTATTTT	CASSQDSLAGDTDTQYF	TRBJ2-3	NA	TRBV3-1/TRBV3-2	TRBD2	17
TGTGCCAGCAGCACCACCCCCGAGGACTTGAAAAACAATGAGCAGTTCTTC	CASSTTPEDLKNNEQFF	TRBJ2-1	NA	TRBV21-1	NA	17
TGTGCCAGCAGCCTTAGGACAGGGGCGAACACCGGGGAGCTGTTTTTT	CASSLRTGANTGELFF	TRBJ2-2	once	TRBV7-2	TRBD1	16
TGTGCCAGCACCCCGGTCAGGGTGGGTGGCTACACCTTC	CASTPVRVGGYTF	TRBJ1-2	NA	TRBV12-3/TRBV12-4	NA	13
TGTGCCATCAGTGTCAGCAGCGGGAATCGTGGTGAGCAGTTCTTC	CAISVSSGNRGEQFF	TRBJ2-1	NA	TRBV10-3	TRBD2	15
TGTGCCAGTAGTCCTAGGGGGCTAGGGAGTGAAAAACTGTTTTTT	CASSPRGLGSEKLFF	TRBJ1-4	once	TRBV19	TRBD1	15
TGCGCCAGCAGCTTGACTAGCGGGAGGGCCGGCGGGGAGCTGTTTTTT	CASSLTSGRAGGELFF	TRBJ2-2	NA	TRBV5-1	TRBD2	16
TGCGCCAGCAGCACTATTCTAGCGGGAGGGTCCCTCTCCTACAATGAGCAGTTCTTC	CASSTILAGGSLSYNEQFF	TRBJ2-1	NA	TRBV5-1	TRBD2	19
TGCAGACGTTGGTATAGGACAGGGGGCACGGAACCGGGACTAGCGGCCTCCTACAATGAGCAGTTCTTC	CRRWYRTGGTEPGLAASYNEQFF	TRBJ2-1	NA	TRBV29-1	NA	23
TGTGCCTGGGGACCCCAGGGTTCGAGTGAAAAACTGTTTTTT	CAWGPQGSSEKLFF	TRBJ1-4	NA	TRBV30	NA	14
TGTGCCAGCAATAGCGGGAGGGCTGATGAGCAGTTCTTC	CASNSGRADEQFF	TRBJ2-1	NA	TRBV2	TRBD2	13
TGTGCCAGCAGTTACAGGTCGGGACTAGCGGGAGTGGGCACCGGGGAGCTGTTTTTT	CASSYRSGLAGVGTGELFF	TRBJ2-2	few	TRBV6-2/TRBV6-3	TRBD2	19
TGTGCCAGCAGGGAGGTCGGCAATCAGCCCCAGCATTTT	CASREVGNQPQHF	TRBJ1-5	NA	TRBV12-3/TRBV12-4	NA	13
TGTGCCAGCAGCCCTGCGGTAGCGGGATACTCTGGGGCCAACGTCCTGACTTTC	CASSPAVAGYSGANVLTF	TRBJ2-6	NA	TRBV9	TRBD2	18
TGTGCCAGCAGTTACTACGACAGGGGAGTGAGACCCCTCCACTTT	CASSYYDRGVRPLHF	TRBJ1-6	NA	TRBV6-2/TRBV6-3	TRBD1	15
TGTGCCAGCAGCTTGGGGCAGGGGGCTGTAAACACCATATATTTT	CASSLGQGAVNTIYF	TRBJ1-3	NA	TRBV5-7	TRBD1	15
TGTGCCAGCAGCTTAGGCAGGGGGCGAAACACCGGGGAGCTGTTTTTT	CASSLGRGRNTGELFF	TRBJ2-2	NA	TRBV7-8	TRBD1	16
TGCGCCAGCAGCTTCGGACAGAGCGCTGAAGCTTTCTTT	CASSFGQSAEAFF	TRBJ1-1	NA	TRBV5-1	NA	13
TGTGCCAGCAGCCGACTTCGGGGTCCGTCTAACTATGGCTACACCTTC	CASSRLRGPSNYGYTF	TRBJ1-2	NA	TRBV14	NA	16
TGTGCCAGCAGCGTAACAGGGGGCGGCACTGAAGCTTTCTTT	CASSVTGGGTEAFF	TRBJ1-1	NA	TRBV9	TRBD1	14
TGCAGCGCCGGGCGGGGGCGCAATGAGCAGTTCTTC	CSAGRGRNEQFF	TRBJ2-1	once	TRBV29-1	NA	12
TGTGCCAGCAGCCCGGGACAAAAGTCGAACACCATATATTTT	CASSPGQKSNTIYF	TRBJ1-3	NA	TRBV7-2	NA	14
TGTGCCAGCAGCCCAACGGCGGACAGGGTAAGGGAGCAGTTCTTC	CASSPTADRVREQFF	TRBJ2-1	NA	TRBV7-2	TRBD1	15
TGCGCCAGCAGCCAAGATCCACCCGAGGTAGCTTTTAGAAATGAGCAGTTCTTC	CASSQDPPEVAFRNEQFF	TRBJ2-1	NA	TRBV4-3	NA	18
TGTGCCAGCAGCGAGACGGACCGGGACAGCGCTTTCTTT	CASSETDRDSAFF	TRBJ1-1	NA	TRBV9	TRBD1	13
TGTGCCAGCCCAGGGACAGGTTCATTGAATGAGCAGTTCTTC	CASPGTGSLNEQFF	TRBJ2-1	NA	TRBV5-4	TRBD1	14
TGTGCCAGCAGTTATGCCCGGAGGAGGGTAACCTATGGCTACACCTTC	CASSYARRRVTYGYTF	TRBJ1-2	NA	TRBV6-6	NA	16
TGTGCCAGCAGCGACAGCTCTGGGGCCAACGTCCTGACTTTC	CASSDSSGANVLTF	TRBJ2-6	NA	TRBV21-1	NA	14
TGCAGCGCTATAGGGACAGCCTATGGCTACACCTTC	CSAIGTAYGYTF	TRBJ1-2	NA	TRBV29-1	TRBD1	12
TGTGCCAGCAGCGAGCGCGGGACAGGGGGCCCCCTTTATGAGCTGTTTTTT	CASSERGTGGPLYELFF	TRBJ2-2	NA	TRBV11-2	TRBD1	17
TGCGCCAGCAGCTTGGAGGCGGGAGGGCCAGATACGCAGTATTTT	CASSLEAGGPDTQYF	TRBJ2-3	once	TRBV5-1	TRBD2	15
TGTGCCAGCAGTGCCCGTGGGGGGGGGACAGATACGCAGTATTTT	CASSARGGGTDTQYF	TRBJ2-3	NA	TRBV6-2/TRBV6-3	TRBD2	15
TGTGCCAGCAGCTCGACTAGCGGACCGGGGGAGACCCAGTACTTC	CASSSTSGPGETQYF	TRBJ2-5	NA	TRBV11-2	TRBD2	15